This T cell receptor (beta chain) stems from a study of CD8+ T cells in alopecia areata. Points from the study as a whole: Treatment with tofacitinib significantly lowered scalp clonality and reduced expanded CD8+ clones among the top 100. Compared with normal scalp, lesional scalp had higher clonality and more expanded CD8+ clones.

The germline CDR1 and CDR2 sequences are MNHEY and SMNVEV (reference sequence). The CDR3 totals 14 residues. V lost 10 bases, J lost 7 bases, and 21 bases lay in between. Sample treatment: oral pan-JAK inhibitor, 5-10 mg twice daily. The authors extracted RNA and reverse transcribed it into cDNA as the sequencing template. Using immunoSEQ multiplex PCR, the repertoire was profiled, and TCRdb retains in-frame clones only, with some absent. The sample has about 210,000 clones; less than 75% are singletons. On this clone itself: No antigen is known for it.

The clonotype originates from a human donor with alopecia areata. The sample was CD4+ T cells sorted from blood, taken at week 4, from a patient treated with tofacitinib. The V gene is TRBV27, the J gene TRBJ2-3; weak D call: TRBD2 (6 bases). Written as DNA, the CDR3 is TGTGCCACCCGACCTCTGGGGGGTAAATATACGCAGTATTTT. Protein: CATRPLGGKYTQYF.